This section outlines one T cell receptor beta chain sequence together with its context. Assay: immunoSEQ multiplex PCR; the TCRdb copy retains only in-frame clones and omits some. The sample lists 150,000 to 200,000 clones, roughly nine tenths occurring once. Trimming cost V 1 base and J 0 bases; bases outside gene matches: 3. Germline-derived CDR1 and CDR2 are LGHNA and YNFKEQ. The CDR3 has 16 amino acids. The sample originates from a study of blood T cell repertoires in COVID-19. Cohort assignment relied on participant-reported clinical history. The sequencing sample was made of PBMCs or T cells enriched from blood (not recorded which). The genes are TRBV4-2 and TRBJ1-3, with TRBD1 identical over 7 bases. The receptor was isolated from a woman aged 40 to 50 with acute COVID-19. The CDR3 sequence is CASSQVKGASGNTIYF. Here the CDR3 DNA reads TGTGCCAGCAGCCAAGTTAAGGGGGCCTCTGGAAACACCATATATTTT.